These 14 T cell receptor beta chains were all obtained from the same sample, sequenced in a study of tumor-infiltrating lymphocytes in primary liver carcinoma. A constant-region primer primed TCR beta cDNA synthesis from roughly 520 ng of total RNA. It was through three nested multiplex PCR rounds of slightly modified ARM-PCR that TCR beta libraries arose. The first two PCR rounds, around 10 cycles each, used TRBV1-TRBV30 forward primers and a C-beta reverse primer. TCRdb reprocessed the multiplex PCR reads with MiXCR, giving one entry per CDR3 protein. The sample gives 100,000 to 150,000 distinct CDR3 sequences, 64% of which show up once; 7.5% to 9% is in the top ten. Co-extraction yielded RNA and DNA from 20-30 mg of unsorted bulk tissue. The sample was liver tumor tissue from sampling region 3. Subset described: tumor region T3, left-lateral pole. The origin of the receptors is a woman in her sixties or seventies with primary liver carcinoma and hepatitis B virus infection.

This clonotype has a count of ten or more. The chain employs TRBV28 and TRBJ1-2, with a possible D match to TRBD1 (6 bases). Per the germline V gene, CDR1 is MDHEN and CDR2 is SYDVKM. Trimming stripped 5 bases from V and 4 bases from J, with 17 bases between. The CDR3 is made up of 15 amino acids. In DNA form, the CDR3 reads TGTGCCAGCAGTGGGGGACACGCTTCCTCCTATGGCTACACCTTC. Amino acid sequence: CASSGGHASSYGYTF.

The chain has TRBV7-8 and TRBJ2-7; possibly TRBD1 or TRBD2 for D (5 bases each). Germline CDR1 reads SGHVS; CDR2 reads FQNEAQ. V lost 5 bases and J 8 bases, leaving 22 bases between the germline ends. This CDR3 contains 15 residues. CDR3 in amino acids: CASSLRTGTNYKQYF. The CDR3 coding sequence is TGTGCCAGCAGCCTCAGAACCGGGACGAATTACAAGCAGTACTTC.

This clonotype appeared a single time. Germline and junction disagree at one end, which may indicate a read error. V gene TRBV11-3 combines with J gene TRBJ2-1; D is possibly TRBD1 or TRBD2 (5 bases each). Per germline, CDR1 SGHNT and CDR2 YENEEA. The CDR3 totals 13 residues. CDR3 amino acids: CASNAGAYNEQSF. The DNA for the CDR3 is TGTGCCAGCAATGCCGGGGCCTACAATGAGCAGTCCTTC.

As for this clonotype: One end of the junction fails to match germline, which may point to a read error. The rearrangement joins TRBV6-2 or TRBV6-3 to TRBJ2-5, with 9 nucleotides matching TRBD2. This CDR3 comprises 13 residues. The germline V gene encodes CDR1 MNHEY and CDR2 SVGEGT. Here the CDR3 reads CANSRTSEETQYF. In DNA, the CDR3 is TGTGCCAACAGCCGGACTAGCGAAGAGACGCAGTACTTC.

This clonotype was detected ten times or more. The chain has TRBV7-9 and TRBJ2-1; TRBD2 might be the D (5 bases). This CDR3 has 15 residues. The germline gives CDR1 SEHNR, CDR2 FQNEAQ (reference sequence). The ends were cut back, 3 bases at V and 8 bases at J, with 17 bases in the middle. The DNA of the CDR3 is TGTGCCAGCAGCTTCCTCGGACGGGGAACCGATGAGCAGTTCTTC. Translating it yields CASSFLGRGTDEQFF.

As to this clonotype: The junction differs from germline at one of its ends, possibly a read error. This chain uses TRBV10-1 with TRBJ2-2; TRBD2 might be the D (5 bases). Germline V gives CDR1 WNHNN, CDR2 SYGVQD (reference sequence). This CDR3 comprises 13 residues. The CDR3 protein is CASSLWNTGELSF. The CDR3 DNA reads as TGCGCCAGCAGCCTCTGGAACACCGGGGAGCTGTCTTTT.

The J gene is TRBJ1-2, the V gene TRBV12-3 or TRBV12-4; maybe TRBD1 (5 bases). The CDR3 is 15 residues long. V shed 8 bases and J shed 1 base, with 17 bases lying between them. The CDR3 DNA is TGTGCCAGCGGTCATGGACACAAAGTTAACTATGGCTACACCTTC. Its translation is CASGHGHKVNYGYTF.

This clonotype has ten or more counts. The CDR3: CASSLTSGRSNEQFF. CDR3 nucleotides: TGTGCCAGCAGCTTAACTAGCGGGAGGTCCAATGAGCAGTTCTTC. The chain employs TRBV7-9 and TRBJ2-1; 12 bases line up with TRBD2. With V trimmed by 2 bases and J by 6 bases, 2 bases remained unmatched. CDR1 SEHNR and CDR2 FQNEAQ come from the germline V gene (reference sequence). The CDR3 extends over 15 amino acids.

This clonotype has a handful of counts. This may be a read error, as it is one base from a much larger clone. The CDR3 bases are TGCAGCGATCGATTTGGACAGCGGTACAATGAGCAGTTCTTC. This sequence encodes CSDRFGQRYNEQFF. V and J are TRBV29-1 and TRBJ2-1; perhaps TRBD1 as D (6 bases). The CDR3 contains 14 residues. The germline gives CDR1 SQVTM, CDR2 ANQGSEA. V lost 7 bases to trimming and J lost 4 bases, with 17 bases between them.

Concerning this clonotype: One base away lies a much larger clone, so this may be a sequencing read error. The gene calls are TRBV30 and TRBJ2-5; D possibly corresponds to TRBD1 (5 bases). Germline V gives CDR1 GTSNPN, CDR2 SVGIG (reference sequence). The CDR3 consists of 14 residues. The CDR3 spells CAWGLGLVAETQCF. In DNA, the CDR3 is TGTGCCTGGGGGCTGGGGCTAGTGGCAGAGACCCAGTGCTTC. Complete variable domain (other parts from reference TRBV30 and TRBJ2-5): SQTIHQWPATLVQPVGSPLSLECTVEGTSNPNLYWYRQAAGRGLQLLFYSVGIGQISSEVPQNLSASRPQDRQFILSSKKLLLSDSGFYLCAWGLGLVAETQCFGPGTRLLVL.

Points on this clonotype: One base away lies a much larger clone, so this may be a sequencing read error. The V call is TRBV5-4, the J call TRBJ2-3; no firm D call. The CDR3 totals 15 residues. Germline CDR1 SGHNT, CDR2 YYREEE (reference sequence). The CDR3 DNA is TGTGCCAGCAGGAGAAGTGGTACTCACACAGATACGCAGTTTTTT. Encoded protein: CASRRSGTHTDTQFF.

This chain joins TRBV4-1 and TRBJ1-5; D remains unclear. The germline V and J ends were trimmed by 0 bases and 16 bases, with 25 bases remaining between them. Germline CDR1 reads MGHRA; CDR2 reads YSYEKL. The CDR3 has 16 amino acids. CDR3 nucleotides: TGCGCCAGCAGCCAAGAGCAGGAAAGTGGCAATCAGCTCCAACATTTT. Translated, it gives CASSQEQESGNQLQHF.

Points on this clonotype: A much larger clone differs by one base, so this may be a read error. CDR3 sequence: CASSGPSGITDTQYF. In DNA, the CDR3 is TGCGCCAGCAGTGGCCCTAGCGGCATCACAGATACGCAGTATTTT. The rearrangement joins TRBV10-1 to TRBJ2-3; 7 bases fit TRBD2. The junction had 6 bases not matched to a gene; V was cut back by 4 bases and J by 2 bases. This CDR3 comprises 15 residues. Germline V gene data show CDR1 as WNHNN and CDR2 as SYGVQD (reference sequence).

The chain links TRBV11-2 to TRBJ1-1, with TRBD1 matching over 8 bases. The CDR3 has 14 amino acids. Trimming cost V 7 bases and J 2 bases; bases outside gene matches: 6. Germline V gives CDR1 SGHAT, CDR2 FQNNGV. CDR3 sequence (DNA): TGTGCCAGCATCCTTACAGGGGGTAACACTGAAGCTTTCTTT. Its translation is CASILTGGNTEAFF.